The rows below give T cell receptor beta chains drawn from one sample of a study of blood T cell repertoires in COVID-19. Clones were read by immunoSEQ multiplex PCR, and TCRdb kept only the in-frame ones, dropping some. The sample contains tens of thousands of clones, about 85% of which appear only once. Sequenced input: peripheral blood. The receptors were sampled from a human donor in a cohort sampled during active COVID-19. Each CDR3 is given with its conserved first and last residue. A D gene is named only where the DNA matches it firmly. For some rows the clone size is stated as once, few or many, or as a class when expanded; others skip it.

clone_size j_call v_call d_call cdr3_nt cdr3_aa
NA TRBJ2-3 TRBV5-6 TRBD2 TGTGCCAGCAGCCCCGGACTAGGCCTGCATACGCAGTATTTT CASSPGLGLHTQYF
few TRBJ2-1 TRBV29-1 TRBD1 TGCAGCGTTGAAGGACAGGGGGTAAGAAATGAGCAGTTCTTC CSVEGQGVRNEQFF
NA TRBJ1-2 TRBV30 NA TGTGCCTGGACCATCACGGGGGGAAACTATGGCTACACCTTC CAWTITGGNYGYTF
NA TRBJ2-2 TRBV29-1 TRBD2 TGCAGCGTTTACTCCCCTGTCTTGCGGGAGGAAGGGGACACCGGGGAGCTGTTTTTT CSVYSPVLREEGDTGELFF
NA TRBJ1-1 TRBV5-1 NA TGCGCCAGCAGCAACGAGGGTTCGGCTGAAGCTTTCTTT CASSNEGSAEAFF
NA TRBJ2-7 TRBV11-3 TRBD2 TGTGCCAGCAGCCGCGGGACTAGCGGGAGTGGTTACGAGCAGTACTTC CASSRGTSGSGYEQYF
NA TRBJ2-1 TRBV7-9 NA TGTGCCAGCAGCTTAGCAGCGGGCCTCATGAATGAGCAGTTCTTC CASSLAAGLMNEQFF
NA TRBJ1-3 TRBV19 TRBD1 TGTGCCAGCCGGGGACAGTCTGGAAACACCATATATTTT CASRGQSGNTIYF
NA TRBJ1-1 TRBV28 TRBD1 TGTGCCAGCAGTTTGGACAGGGACGATTACACTGAAGCTTTCTTT CASSLDRDDYTEAFF
few TRBJ2-2 TRBV13 NA TGTGCCAGCAGCGCCCGGACAGAAACCGGGGAGCTGTTTTTT CASSARTETGELFF
once TRBJ2-1 TRBV9 TRBD2 TGTGCCAGCAGCCCCCGGGCTAGCGGGAGCTATGAGCAGTTCTTC CASSPRASGSYEQFF
NA TRBJ2-2 TRBV2 NA TGTGCCAGCGCACCGCTCGGGTTCACCGGGGAGCTGTTTTTT CASAPLGFTGELFF
NA TRBJ2-3 TRBV27 NA TGTGCCAGCAGTTTATACCCCCCACTAGGGATCCCCACAGATACGCAGTATTTT CASSLYPPLGIPTDTQYF
NA TRBJ2-7 TRBV9 TRBD2 TGTGCCAGCACCTCCCTACCAGGTGAGGGAGGGAACGAGCAGTACTTC CASTSLPGEGGNEQYF
NA TRBJ1-4 TRBV30 NA TGTGCCTGGAGTGGGGGGGGAAATGAAAAACTGTTTTTT CAWSGGGNEKLFF
NA TRBJ2-3 TRBV13 TRBD1 TGTGCCAGCAGCCTAGGATCCGGGACAGTAAGGACGCAGTATTTT CASSLGSGTVRTQYF
NA TRBJ1-1 TRBV6-5 NA TGTGCCAGCAGTTACATCAGGGGTTTCGACACTGAAGCTTTCTTT CASSYIRGFDTEAFF
few TRBJ2-7 TRBV3-1/TRBV3-2 NA TGTGCCAGCAGCCAAGCCGAGAGCGAGCAGTACTTC CASSQAESEQYF
NA TRBJ2-7 TRBV27 TRBD1 TGTGCCAGCAGTTTTGCCCTAGGACAGGGTGACGTTGTATACTTC CASSFALGQGDVVYF
NA TRBJ2-7 TRBV9 NA TGTGCCAGCAGCGTAGGTGAGGAGTGGCTCTCCTACGAGCAGTACTTC CASSVGEEWLSYEQYF
once TRBJ1-2 TRBV9 NA TGTGCCAGCAGCGTAGCGGGGGTTGGGGGCTACACCTTC CASSVAGVGGYTF
NA TRBJ2-1 TRBV2 NA TGTGCCAGCAGTGAGAAAGGGGGTGATGAGCAGTTCTTC CASSEKGGDEQFF
NA TRBJ1-2 TRBV27 NA TGTGCCAGCAGACAACCGAGGGGGAACTATGGCTACACCTTC CASRQPRGNYGYTF
few TRBJ1-2 TRBV19 NA TGTGCCAGTAGTCCCCCGCGGGGGTCGGGCGGCTACACCTTC CASSPPRGSGGYTF
NA TRBJ1-6 TRBV6-2/TRBV6-3 NA TGTGCCAGCAGTTACGGTGGGGCTGTGAATTCACCCCTCCACTTT CASSYGGAVNSPLHF
NA TRBJ2-5 TRBV28 TRBD2 TGTGCCAGCAGTTTCTGGAGCGGGAGCGGTCGAGAGACCCAGTACTTC CASSFWSGSGRETQYF
NA TRBJ2-1 TRBV11-3 TRBD2 TGTGCCAGCAGCTTAGCGCGCGGGAGCTCCTACAATGAGCAGTTCTTC CASSLARGSSYNEQFF
NA TRBJ2-1 TRBV5-6 TRBD1 TGTGCCAGCAGCTTGGACAGGGGGAGTGAGCAGTTCTTC CASSLDRGSEQFF
once TRBJ2-3 TRBV2 NA TGTGCCAGCAGTGATGGGACAGCGGGCGGCACAGATACGCAGTATTTT CASSDGTAGGTDTQYF
NA TRBJ2-1 TRBV9 NA TGTGCCAGCAGCGTAAAGGGTGGACAGTTATATCTAGGTGAGCAGTTCTTC CASSVKGGQLYLGEQFF
NA TRBJ1-4 TRBV5-1 TRBD1 TGCGCCAGCAGCTTAGGACAGGGGGCTGAAAAACTGTTTTTT CASSLGQGAEKLFF
NA TRBJ1-1 TRBV7-9 NA TGTGCCAGCAGCTTAGAAGGGGTCCTTGAAGCTTTCTTT CASSLEGVLEAFF
NA TRBJ2-3 TRBV30 TRBD2 TGTGCCTGGAGTGAGGGACTAGCGACAGATACGCAGTATTTT CAWSEGLATDTQYF
once TRBJ2-2 TRBV10-3 NA TGTGCCATCAGTGAGTCTCCTTCCCGGGGGCTGTTTTTT CAISESPSRGLFF
NA TRBJ1-2 TRBV6-5 NA TGTGCCAGCAGTCCCAGATCTAACTATGGCTACACCTTC CASSPRSNYGYTF
few TRBJ1-3 TRBV7-2 TRBD1 TGTGCCAGCAGCTCATCCTCCGGGACAGGGGGTCGATCTAGAAACACCATATATTTT CASSSSSGTGGRSRNTIYF
once TRBJ2-5 TRBV11-1 TRBD1 TGTGCCAGCAGCTCAACGGACAGGGTCTACCAAGAGACCCAGTACTTC CASSSTDRVYQETQYF
once TRBJ2-6 TRBV5-1 NA TGCGCCAGCAGCTTTAGTCCCCGAGGAGGGGCCAACGTCCTGACTTTC CASSFSPRGGANVLTF
NA TRBJ2-1 TRBV18 NA TGTGCCAGCTCACCTATAACGCAGGGTGGAAGGGAGCAGTTCTTC CASSPITQGGREQFF
NA TRBJ2-7 TRBV21-1 NA TGTGCCAGCAGCAAATTGGGCAGATCTATCGACGAGCAGTACTTC CASSKLGRSIDEQYF
NA TRBJ2-7 TRBV9 TRBD1 TGTGCCAGCGGGGGACAGGGATATGAGCAGTACTTC CASGGQGYEQYF
NA TRBJ1-1 TRBV5-1 NA TGCGCCAGCAGCTCCCTTGCAGGAGCTTTCTTT CASSSLAGAFF
NA TRBJ2-1 TRBV7-2 TRBD1 TGTGCCAGCAGGGACAGGTCGTCGGGCAATGAGCAGTTCTTC CASRDRSSGNEQFF
few TRBJ1-5 TRBV5-6 TRBD1 TGTGCCAGCAGCCCGGGGACAGGGGGCCTTAGCAATCAGCCCCAGCATTTT CASSPGTGGLSNQPQHF
NA TRBJ1-2 TRBV20-1 NA TGCAGTGCTAGTCAAGACAGCCGTAACTATGGCTACACCTTC CSASQDSRNYGYTF
NA TRBJ1-1 TRBV27 TRBD1 TGTGCCAGCAGCGCGGGACAGGGGGGGATCTACCCTGAAGCTTTCTTT CASSAGQGGIYPEAFF
NA TRBJ1-2 TRBV6-2/TRBV6-3 TRBD1 TGTGCCAGCAGCGCCGGGACAGGGGATTCTATCTATGGCTACACCTTC CASSAGTGDSIYGYTF
NA TRBJ2-7 TRBV30 NA TGTGCCTGGAGTCCCGGGAGCTACGAGCAGTACTTC CAWSPGSYEQYF
NA TRBJ2-1 TRBV18 TRBD2 TGTGCCAGCTCACCTTCCGGGACTAGCGGGAGACATGGAGCCTACAATGAGCAGTTCTTC CASSPSGTSGRHGAYNEQFF
NA TRBJ2-7 TRBV5-4 NA TGTGCCAGCAGCCTGAACGCGTACGAGCAGTACTTC CASSLNAYEQYF
NA TRBJ1-2 TRBV7-9 NA TGTGCCAGCAGCGACGACAGAGTTCCAGGCTATGGCTACACCTTC CASSDDRVPGYGYTF
NA TRBJ1-2 TRBV11-2 TRBD1 TGTGCCAGCAGCTTAGCGGGACAGGGGGCCTATGGCTACACCTTC CASSLAGQGAYGYTF
once TRBJ2-4 TRBV3-1/TRBV3-2 NA TGTGCCAGCAGCCAAAAGAGGGTCCTCGACAGGCCCCCACGGGAAAACATTCAGTACTTC CASSQKRVLDRPPRENIQYF